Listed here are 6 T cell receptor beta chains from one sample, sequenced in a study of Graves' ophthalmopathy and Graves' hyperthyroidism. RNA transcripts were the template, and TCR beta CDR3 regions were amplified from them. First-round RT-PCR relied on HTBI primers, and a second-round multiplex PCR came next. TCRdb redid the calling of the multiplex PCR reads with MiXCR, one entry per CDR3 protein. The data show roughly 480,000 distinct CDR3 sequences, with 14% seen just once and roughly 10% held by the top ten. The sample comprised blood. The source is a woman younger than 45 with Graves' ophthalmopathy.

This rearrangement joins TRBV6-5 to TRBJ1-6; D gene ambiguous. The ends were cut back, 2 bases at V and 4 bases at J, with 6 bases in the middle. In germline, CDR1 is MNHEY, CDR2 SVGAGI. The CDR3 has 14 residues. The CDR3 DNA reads TGTGCCAGCAGTTACAGGGCATATAATTCACCCCTCCACTTT. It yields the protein CASSYRAYNSPLHF.

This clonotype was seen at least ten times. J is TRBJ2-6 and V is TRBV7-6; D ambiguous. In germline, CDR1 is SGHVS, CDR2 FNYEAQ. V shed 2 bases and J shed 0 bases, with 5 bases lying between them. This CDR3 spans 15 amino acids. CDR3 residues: CASSLQDSGANVLTF. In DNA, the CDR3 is TGTGCCAGCAGCTTACAGGACTCTGGGGCCAACGTCCTGACTTTC.

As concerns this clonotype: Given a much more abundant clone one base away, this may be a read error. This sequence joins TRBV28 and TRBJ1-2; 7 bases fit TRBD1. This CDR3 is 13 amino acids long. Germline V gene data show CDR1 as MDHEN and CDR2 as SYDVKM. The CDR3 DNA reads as TGTGCCAGCAGTTGGTCCTGGGACAGCGGCTACTCCTTC. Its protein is CASSWSWDSGYSF.

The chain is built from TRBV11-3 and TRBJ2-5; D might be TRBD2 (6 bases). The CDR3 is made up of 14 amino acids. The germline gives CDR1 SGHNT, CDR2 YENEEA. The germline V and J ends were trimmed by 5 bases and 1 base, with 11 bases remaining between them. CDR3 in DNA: TGTGCCAGCAGCCGAGGGAGGTCCCAAGAGACCCAGTACTTC. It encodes CASSRGRSQETQYF.

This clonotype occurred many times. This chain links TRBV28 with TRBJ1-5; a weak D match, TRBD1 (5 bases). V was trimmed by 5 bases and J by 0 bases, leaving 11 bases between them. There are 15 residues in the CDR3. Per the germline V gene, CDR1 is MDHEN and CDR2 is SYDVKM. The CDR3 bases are TGTGCCAGCAGTCAGGACAACTATAGCAATCAGCCCCAGCATTTT. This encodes CASSQDNYSNQPQHF.

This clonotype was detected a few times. CDR3 sequence: CASSPPPRRSYEQYF. DNA of the CDR3: TGTGCCAGCAGTCCCCCCCCCCGACGTTCCTACGAGCAGTACTTC. V and J are TRBV28 and TRBJ2-7; D is undetermined. This CDR3 contains 15 residues. Germline assignment: CDR1 MDHEN and CDR2 SYDVKM. Trimming left V 5 bases short and J 1 base short, with 15 bases between.